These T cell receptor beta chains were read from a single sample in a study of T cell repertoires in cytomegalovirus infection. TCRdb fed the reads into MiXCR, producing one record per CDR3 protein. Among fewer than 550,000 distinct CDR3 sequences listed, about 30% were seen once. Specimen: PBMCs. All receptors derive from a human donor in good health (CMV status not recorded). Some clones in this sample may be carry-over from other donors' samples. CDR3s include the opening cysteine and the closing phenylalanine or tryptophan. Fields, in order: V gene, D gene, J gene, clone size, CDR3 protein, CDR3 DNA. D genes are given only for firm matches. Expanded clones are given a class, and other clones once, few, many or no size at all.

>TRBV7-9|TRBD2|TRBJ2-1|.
CASKPGPTTGTSGVSSYNEQFF
TGTGCCAGCAAGCCCGGGCCTACCACCGGGACTAGCGGGGTTAGCTCCTACAATGAGCAGTTCTTC
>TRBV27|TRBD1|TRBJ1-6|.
CASSSIQGASGSPLHF
TGTGCCAGCAGTTCCATACAGGGGGCTAGCGGATCACCCCTCCACTTT
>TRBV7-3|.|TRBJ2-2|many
CASSSDPLGELFF
TGTGCCAGCAGCTCGGACCCCTTAGGAGAGCTGTTTTTT
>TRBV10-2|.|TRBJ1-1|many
CASSVSGGRLNTEAFF
TGCGCCAGCAGTGTTTCTGGTGGCAGACTGAACACTGAAGCTTTCTTT
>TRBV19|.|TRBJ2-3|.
CASSITGAGTDTQYF
TGTGCCAGTAGTATTACGGGGGCCGGCACAGATACGCAGTATTTT
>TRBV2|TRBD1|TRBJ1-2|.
CASTEGPGTGGDYGYTF
TGTGCCAGCACCGAGGGTCCCGGGACAGGGGGCGACTATGGCTACACCTTC
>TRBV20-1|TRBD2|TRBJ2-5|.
CSASLLAGLQETQYF
TGCAGTGCTAGTCTGCTAGCGGGACTCCAAGAGACCCAGTACTTC
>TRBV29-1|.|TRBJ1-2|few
CSVARRQGYGYTF
TGCAGCGTGGCCAGGCGGCAGGGCTATGGCTACACCTTC
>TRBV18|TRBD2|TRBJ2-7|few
CASSPLFSGGSSHEQYF
TGTGCCAGCTCACCACTTTTTAGCGGGGGAAGCTCCCACGAGCAGTACTTC
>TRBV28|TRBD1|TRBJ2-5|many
CASRTGQQAWTQYF
TGTGCCAGCAGAACGGGACAGCAGGCGTGGACCCAGTACTTC
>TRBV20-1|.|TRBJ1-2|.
CSARDYRAYGYTF
TGCAGTGCTAGAGACTACAGGGCCTATGGCTACACCTTC
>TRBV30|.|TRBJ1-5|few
CAWGEGVRSNQPQHF
TGTGCCTGGGGCGAAGGGGTTCGGAGCAATCAGCCCCAGCATTTT
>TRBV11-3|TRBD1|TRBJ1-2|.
CASSSTLNRGYGYTF
TGTGCCAGCAGCTCGACCCTAAACAGGGGGTATGGCTACACCTTC
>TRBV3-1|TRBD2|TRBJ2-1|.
CASSQTGTRGNEQFF
TGTGCCAGCAGCCAGACCGGGACTAGGGGCAATGAGCAGTTCTTC
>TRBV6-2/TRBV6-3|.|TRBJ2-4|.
CASSYPGVAKNIQYF
TGTGCCAGCAGTTACCCGGGGGTAGCCAAAAACATTCAGTACTTC
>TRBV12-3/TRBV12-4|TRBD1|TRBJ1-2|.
CASSLFDRGGGYTF
TGTGCCAGCAGTTTATTCGACAGGGGAGGTGGCTACACCTTC
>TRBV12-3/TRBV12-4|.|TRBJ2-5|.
CASSLRSVAQYF
TGTGCCAGCAGTCTCCGGAGTGTGGCCCAGTACTTC
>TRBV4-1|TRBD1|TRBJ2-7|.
CASSQETGAPYEQYF
TGCGCCAGCAGCCAAGAAACAGGGGCTCCGTACGAGCAGTACTTC
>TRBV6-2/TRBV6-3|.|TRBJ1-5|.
CASSYGINQPQHF
TGTGCCAGCAGTTACGGCATCAATCAGCCCCAGCATTTT
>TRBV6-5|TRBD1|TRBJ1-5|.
CASSRDRVWQPQHF
TGTGCCAGCAGCCGCGACAGGGTTTGGCAGCCCCAGCATTTT
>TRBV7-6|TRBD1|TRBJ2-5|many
CASSFNRGETQYF
TGTGCCAGCAGCTTTAACAGGGGAGAGACCCAGTACTTC
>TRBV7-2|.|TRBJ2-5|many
CASSSYPRLETQYF
TGTGCCAGCAGCTCCTACCCCAGGCTGGAGACCCAGTACTTC
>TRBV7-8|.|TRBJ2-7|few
CASSLQGGGYEQYF
TGTGCCAGCAGCCTGCAAGGAGGCGGGTACGAGCAGTACTTC
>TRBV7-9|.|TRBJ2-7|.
CASSWYGGLRWDEQYF
TGTGCCAGCAGCTGGTACGGGGGGCTAAGATGGGATGAGCAGTACTTC
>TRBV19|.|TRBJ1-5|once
CASTPTGRYQPQHF
TGTGCCAGTACCCCTACAGGGAGGTATCAGCCCCAGCATTTT
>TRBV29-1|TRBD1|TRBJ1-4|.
CSVVTGGAENEKLFF
TGCAGCGTAGTGACAGGGGGCGCGGAGAATGAAAAACTGTTTTTT
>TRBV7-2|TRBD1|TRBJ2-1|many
CASSPRQGAVGEQFF
TGTGCCAGCAGCCCGCGACAGGGGGCAGTGGGTGAGCAGTTCTTC
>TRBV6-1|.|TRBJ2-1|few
CASSGSRGQGFNEQFF
TGTGCCAGCAGCGGAAGTCGAGGGCAGGGGTTCAATGAGCAGTTCTTC
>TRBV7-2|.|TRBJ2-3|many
CASSPLASATQYF
TGTGCCAGCAGCCCGCTAGCGTCAGCTACGCAGTATTTT
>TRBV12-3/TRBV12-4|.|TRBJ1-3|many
CASMPGGNTIYF
TGTGCCAGCATGCCGGGTGGAAACACCATATATTTT
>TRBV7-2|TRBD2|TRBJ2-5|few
CASSLAPSGSGQETQYF
TGTGCCAGCAGCTTAGCACCCAGCGGGAGTGGCCAAGAGACCCAGTACTTC
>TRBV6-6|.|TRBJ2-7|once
CASSRGPDYEQYF
TGTGCCAGCAGCAGAGGACCGGACTACGAGCAGTACTTC
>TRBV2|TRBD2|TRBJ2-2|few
CASSDVAGGSNTGELFF
TGTGCCAGCAGTGATGTAGCGGGAGGATCGAACACCGGGGAGCTGTTTTTT